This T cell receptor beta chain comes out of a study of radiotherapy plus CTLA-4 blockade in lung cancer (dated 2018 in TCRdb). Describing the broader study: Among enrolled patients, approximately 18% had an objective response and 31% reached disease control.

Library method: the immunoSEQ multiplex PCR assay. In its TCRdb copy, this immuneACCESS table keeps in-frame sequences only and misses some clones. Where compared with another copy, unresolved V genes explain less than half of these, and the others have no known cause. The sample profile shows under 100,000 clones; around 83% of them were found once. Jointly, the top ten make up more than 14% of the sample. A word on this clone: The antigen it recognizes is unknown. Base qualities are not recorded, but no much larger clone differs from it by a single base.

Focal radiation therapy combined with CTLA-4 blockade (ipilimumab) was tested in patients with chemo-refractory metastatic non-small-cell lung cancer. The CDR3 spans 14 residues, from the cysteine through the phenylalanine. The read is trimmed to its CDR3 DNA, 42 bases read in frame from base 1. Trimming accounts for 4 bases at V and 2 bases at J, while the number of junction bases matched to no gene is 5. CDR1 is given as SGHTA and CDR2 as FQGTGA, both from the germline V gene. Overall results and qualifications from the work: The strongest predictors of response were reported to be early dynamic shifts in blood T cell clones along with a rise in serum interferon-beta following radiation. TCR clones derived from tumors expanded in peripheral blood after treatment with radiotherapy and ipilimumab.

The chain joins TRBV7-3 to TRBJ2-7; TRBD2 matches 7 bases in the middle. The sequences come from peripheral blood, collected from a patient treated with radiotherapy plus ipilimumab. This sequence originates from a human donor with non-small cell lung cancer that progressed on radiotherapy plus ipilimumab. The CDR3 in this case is CASSCASGTYEQYF. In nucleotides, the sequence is TGTGCCAGCAGCTGCGCTAGCGGTACCTACGAGCAGTACTTC.